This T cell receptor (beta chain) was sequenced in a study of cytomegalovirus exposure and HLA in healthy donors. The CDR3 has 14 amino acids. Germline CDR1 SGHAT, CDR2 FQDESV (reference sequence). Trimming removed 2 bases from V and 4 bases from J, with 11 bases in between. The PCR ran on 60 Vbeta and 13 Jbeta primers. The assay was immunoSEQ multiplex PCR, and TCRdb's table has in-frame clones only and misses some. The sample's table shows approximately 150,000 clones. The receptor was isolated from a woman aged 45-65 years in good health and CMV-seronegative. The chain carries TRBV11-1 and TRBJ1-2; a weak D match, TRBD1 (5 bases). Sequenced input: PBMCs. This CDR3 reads CASSLPGKTYGYTF. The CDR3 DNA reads TGTGCCAGCAGCTTACCAGGGAAGACCTATGGCTACACCTTC. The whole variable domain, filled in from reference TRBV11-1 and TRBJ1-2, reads EAEVAQSPRYKITEKSQAVAFWCDPISGHATLYWYRQILGQGPELLVQFQDESVVDDSQLPKDRFSAERLKGVDSTLKIQPAELGDSAMYLCASSLPGKTYGYTFGSGTRLTVV.